These T cell receptor beta chains were read from a single sample in a study of blood T cell repertoires in COVID-19. This table comes from immunoSEQ multiplex PCR, and its TCRdb copy is limited to in-frame clones, with some not included. The sample shows around 81,000 clones, nearly 80% of them seen only once. The sequencing input was peripheral blood. The receptors were sampled from a human donor in a cohort sampled during active COVID-19. Each CDR3 is given with its conserved first and last residue. A D gene is named only where the DNA matches it firmly. For some rows the clone size is stated as once, few or many, or as a class when expanded; others skip it.

TRBJ1-2 | NA | TRBD1 | TRBV9 | TGTGCCAGCAGCGTAGGAGGGGACAGGGGATCAAATGGCTACACCTTC | CASSVGGDRGSNGYTF
TRBJ2-7 | NA | TRBD1 | TRBV5-1 | TGCGCCAGCAGCTTGGTGGGACAGGGGTTCGACGAGCAGTACTTC | CASSLVGQGFDEQYF
TRBJ2-6 | NA | TRBD2 | TRBV5-4 | TGTGCCAGCAGCCCAAGGGAGGGGCTCGGGGCCAACGTCCTGACTTTC | CASSPREGLGANVLTF
TRBJ2-2 | NA | NA | TRBV4-1 | TGCGCCAGCAGCCATCCAGGGTCCGGAGCGAACACCGGGGAGCTGTTTTTT | CASSHPGSGANTGELFF
TRBJ2-2 | NA | NA | TRBV7-3 | TGTGCCAGCAGCTTAACGACCACAGGGACCGGGGAGCTGTTTTTT | CASSLTTTGTGELFF
TRBJ1-1 | NA | NA | TRBV12-3/TRBV12-4 | TGTGCCAGCAGTTTTGGCAACACTGAAGCTTTCTTT | CASSFGNTEAFF
TRBJ2-2 | NA | TRBD2 | TRBV5-4 | TGTGCCAGCAGCTTAGGTGGGAGGGGCACCGGGGAGCTGTTTTTT | CASSLGGRGTGELFF
TRBJ1-6 | few | TRBD1 | TRBV30 | TGTGCCGTGGGACAGGGAGGTAATTCACCCCTCCACTTT | CAVGQGGNSPLHF
TRBJ1-2 | NA | NA | TRBV6-6 | TGTGCCAGCAGTTACCCCGCAGGGGCCTATGGCTACACCTTC | CASSYPAGAYGYTF
TRBJ1-5 | NA | TRBD1 | TRBV2 | TGTGCCACAGGGGGGACCGGAGGCAATCAGCCCCAGCATTTT | CATGGTGGNQPQHF
TRBJ2-1 | NA | NA | TRBV19 | TGTGCCAGTAGTATGAGTAGAACCGGGCAGTTCTTC | CASSMSRTGQFF
TRBJ2-1 | NA | NA | TRBV30 | TGTGCCTGGGGACTAAAGAACAATGAGCAGTTCTTC | CAWGLKNNEQFF
TRBJ1-6 | NA | NA | TRBV19 | TGTGCCAGTAGTAAAGACCGGGAGTTTAATTCACCCCTCCACTTT | CASSKDREFNSPLHF
TRBJ1-2 | NA | TRBD1 | TRBV5-6 | TGTGCCAGCAGCCCTGGTGACAGGGGGCATGGCTACACCTTC | CASSPGDRGHGYTF
TRBJ1-5 | NA | NA | TRBV7-9 | TGTGCCAGCAGCCCCGGGCAGGGTGGCCATAGCAATCAGCCCCAGCATTTT | CASSPGQGGHSNQPQHF
TRBJ2-3 | NA | TRBD2 | TRBV7-8 | TGTGCCAGCGCCCGCGGGGGGGGCCGCACAGATACGCAGTATTTT | CASARGGGRTDTQYF
TRBJ1-6 | NA | NA | TRBV5-1 | TGCGCCAGCAGCTTAGCCAGGGATAATTCACCCCTCCACTTT | CASSLARDNSPLHF
TRBJ1-1 | few | NA | TRBV30 | TGTGCCGCAAAAAGCGGGGATTACACTGAAGCTTTCTTT | CAAKSGDYTEAFF
TRBJ1-1 | NA | NA | TRBV6-8 | TGTGCCAGCAGTTACTCGACAGCTGAAGCTTTCTTT | CASSYSTAEAFF
TRBJ1-1 | NA | NA | TRBV18 | TGTGCCAGCTCACGGAGCCCAGGGGCCACGAACACTGAAGCTTTCTTT | CASSRSPGATNTEAFF
TRBJ2-7 | NA | NA | TRBV28 | TGTGCCAGCAGGACGATAGGAGGAGTGGGAATACGAGGGCAGTACTTC | CASRTIGGVGIRGQYF
TRBJ2-7 | NA | TRBD2 | TRBV5-1 | TGCGCCAGCAGCTTGGATACTAGCGGGGGCGCCTACGAGCAGTACTTC | CASSLDTSGGAYEQYF
TRBJ2-5 | NA | NA | TRBV7-2 | TGTGCCAGCAGCTTAGTAGGGGGAGGGGTGGGAGAGACCCAGTACTTC | CASSLVGGGVGETQYF
TRBJ1-2 | NA | NA | TRBV25-1 | TGTGCCAGCAGTGAATCACGCCAGCGCTATGGCTACACCTTC | CASSESRQRYGYTF
TRBJ1-3 | NA | NA | TRBV7-9 | TGTGCCAGCAGCCCACCTTATAGCTCTGGAAACACCATATATTTT | CASSPPYSSGNTIYF
TRBJ1-2 | NA | NA | TRBV5-1 | TGCGCCAGCAGCTTACAGGGTATGAACTATGGCTACACCTTC | CASSLQGMNYGYTF
TRBJ2-7 | NA | TRBD1 | TRBV2 | TGTGCCAGCAGTGCAGGGACAGAAGCCTACGAGCAGTACTTC | CASSAGTEAYEQYF
TRBJ2-2 | NA | TRBD1 | TRBV6-1 | TGTGCCAGCAGTGGGGGACAGGGATTGAAAACCGGGGAGCTGTTTTTT | CASSGGQGLKTGELFF
TRBJ2-3 | NA | TRBD2 | TRBV2 | TGTGCCAGAGAACTACTAGCGGGAGGTGCAGATACGCAGTATTTT | CARELLAGGADTQYF
TRBJ2-7 | few | NA | TRBV29-1 | TGCAGCGTTGGACAGACCTACGAGCAGTACTTC | CSVGQTYEQYF
TRBJ2-3 | NA | NA | TRBV24-1 | TGTGCCACCAGTGACCCCACAGGTCCCACCACAGATACGCAGTATTTT | CATSDPTGPTTDTQYF
TRBJ1-4 | NA | NA | TRBV5-1 | TGCGCCAGCAGCCGACGGGGGGCGTTGAGTGAAAAACTGTTTTTT | CASSRRGALSEKLFF
TRBJ1-5 | NA | NA | TRBV7-3 | TGTGCCAGCAGCCCGTGGACATACCATGGGGTATATAGCAATCAGCCCCAGCATTTT | CASSPWTYHGVYSNQPQHF
TRBJ2-5 | NA | NA | TRBV7-2 | TGTGCCAGCAGCCCGGACTTGACTATTGGGACCCAGTACTTC | CASSPDLTIGTQYF
TRBJ2-4 | NA | TRBD2 | TRBV4-3 | TGCGCCAGCAGCCAGGACACGGGGGGTGGGAACATTCAGTACTTC | CASSQDTGGGNIQYF
TRBJ2-4 | NA | TRBD1 | TRBV6-6 | TGTGCCAGCAGTTCAGGGGGATCCAAAAACATTCAGTACTTC | CASSSGGSKNIQYF
TRBJ2-1 | NA | TRBD2 | TRBV6-2/TRBV6-3 | TGTGCCAGCAGTCGGAACCGGGACTACCTTTACAATGAGCAGTTCTTC | CASSRNRDYLYNEQFF
TRBJ2-2 | NA | TRBD2 | TRBV28 | TGTGCCAGCAGTCCCGGGACTAGCGGGGGAGCCGGGGAGCTGTTTTTT | CASSPGTSGGAGELFF
TRBJ2-1 | NA | NA | TRBV11-2 | TGTGCCAGCAGCTTAAGAACGGTTAGCTCCTACAATGAGCAGTTCTTC | CASSLRTVSSYNEQFF
TRBJ1-2 | NA | NA | TRBV11-2 | TGTGCCAGCAGGCGGTTGAGGGAGAAGGACTATGGCTACACCTTC | CASRRLREKDYGYTF
TRBJ1-1 | NA | NA | TRBV6-5 | TGTGCCAGCAGTTATGTGCGGACTATGAACACTGAAGCTTTCTTT | CASSYVRTMNTEAFF
TRBJ1-5 | NA | NA | TRBV21-1 | TGTGCCAGCAGCAATACAGGGGGCTTAGAAATTGGCAATCAGCCCCAGCATTTT | CASSNTGGLEIGNQPQHF
TRBJ2-3 | NA | TRBD2 | TRBV9 | TGTGCCAGCAGCGTAGTTACTAGCGGGGGGGCGGGTGATACGCAGTATTTT | CASSVVTSGGAGDTQYF
TRBJ1-1 | NA | NA | TRBV5-1 | TGCGCCAGCAGCTTGGGCGGAACAGGGAGTTCCACTGAAGCTTTCTTT | CASSLGGTGSSTEAFF
TRBJ1-4 | NA | NA | TRBV5-5 | TGTGCCAGCAGCCCCTTGGACTCTAAAGGGGAAAAACTGTTTTTT | CASSPLDSKGEKLFF
TRBJ2-6 | NA | NA | TRBV5-5 | TGTGCCAGCAGTGGACTTAGGAGTTCCTCTGGGGCCAACGTCCTGACTTTC | CASSGLRSSSGANVLTF
TRBJ2-3 | once | TRBD2 | TRBV4-3 | TGCGCCAGCAGCCAAGATTTACCTAGCGGGGGTCCAAGAGATACGCAGTATTTT | CASSQDLPSGGPRDTQYF